The rows below give T cell receptor beta chains drawn from one sample of a study of regulatory T cells in long-lasting Graves disease. TCRdb redid the calling of the multiplex PCR reads with MiXCR, one entry per CDR3 protein. Of more than 300,000 distinct CDR3 sequences listed, roughly 15% are singletons. The material sequenced was peripheral blood mononuclear cells (PBMCs), taken at new diagnosis, from a patient treated with antithyroid drugs. Source of these receptors: a female donor with Graves disease. Both conserved end residues are part of each CDR3.

V | CDR3
TRBV7-3 | CASSSSGGLTDTQYF
TRBV20-1 | CSARQSRYEQYF
TRBV12-3/TRBV12-4 | CASSTTPGYEQYF
TRBV5-1 | CASSVGVDSRTEAFF
TRBV3-1 | CASSQSLAGNTIYF
TRBV6-1 | CAINEGYEQFF
TRBV25-1 | CASSPGPGKSISYGYTF
TRBV18 | CASSPLRSGDTGELFF
TRBV20-1 | CSARDRDYEQYF
TRBV28 | CASSLFWDRGHKLRSYNSPLHF
TRBV11-1 | CASSTQGASTDTQYF
TRBV6-2/TRBV6-3 | CASRRSGPGNNEQFF
TRBV5-4 | CASSLALRSDSEGQYF
TRBV19 | CASSTTGLAGGSTDTQYF
TRBV28 | CASSFKGDSTDTQYF
TRBV28 | CASSSGSSGANVLTF
TRBV18 | CASSPCIADSGNTIYF
TRBV30 | CAWSGDRGEAFF
TRBV5-6 | CATNRGYNSPLHF
TRBV12-3/TRBV12-4 | CASSFHSSGNTIYF
TRBV7-6 | CASSLEASKNYGYTF
TRBV3-1 | CASSKMGYEQYF
TRBV10-3 | CADSRGELFF